This TCR beta chain was sequenced in a study of blood T cells in healthy people across ages. The use of a sample-barcoded 5' primer and a J-beta primer mix characterized a second PCR of about 7 to 12 cycles. TCRdb used MiXCR to reprocess the 5' RACE reads, holding one entry per CDR3 protein. The sample has 850,000 to 950,000 distinct CDR3 sequences, about 30% seen once. This CDR3 is 16 amino acids long. Germline V gene sequence: CDR1 SEHNR, CDR2 FQNEAQ (reference sequence). The sequenced material came from blood. The rearrangement joins TRBV7-9 to TRBJ2-5; TRBD2 matches 11 bases. The closer fit of TRBJ2-7 to the DNA end suggests the J call may be wrong. The sequence was obtained from a woman aged 80 or older in good health. The CDR3 coding sequence is TGTGCCAGCAGCTTAGTTGGGACTAGCGGACGCTCCGAGCAGTACTTC. Translation: CASSLVGTSGRSEQYF.